The 18 T cell receptor beta chains below all came from one sample that was sequenced in a study of neurological immune-mediated disorders. As for time point: longitudinal time-point 1 (baseline). TCRdb ran MiXCR on the 5' RACE reads and lists one entry per CDR3 protein. The sample lists some 71,000 distinct CDR3 sequences; roughly a tenth were seen once. The sample taken for sequencing was PBMCs. The receptors stem from a man aged 25 to 45 in good health.

This clonotype was recorded many times. The chain combines TRBV5-1 with TRBJ2-2; the match to TRBD2 covers 7 bases. The germline V gene has CDR1 SGHRS and CDR2 YFSETQ. Trimming removed 1 base from V and 6 bases from J; junction bases left unmatched: 12. The CDR3 length is 17 residues. The CDR3 nucleotides read TGCGCCAGCAGCTTGTCCTGGCGCGGGAGTATATCCGGGGAGCTGTTTTTT. It yields the protein CASSLSWRGSISGELFF.

This clonotype was recorded many times. The chain links TRBV7-3 to TRBJ1-2; D uncertain. The germline V gene encodes CDR1 SGHTA and CDR2 FQGTGA. This CDR3 spans 16 amino acids. V was pared by 0 bases and J by 2 bases, with 13 bases between. The CDR3 region is CASSLTLWIFNYGYTF. In DNA, the CDR3 is TGTGCCAGCAGCTTAACGTTGTGGATTTTCAACTATGGCTACACCTTC.

This clonotype has at least ten counts. This sequence joins TRBV28 and TRBJ2-1; 7 bases map to TRBD2. V trimming: 7 bases; J trimming: 3 bases; junction bases outside the gene matches: 6. Germline CDR1 and CDR2: MDHEN and SYDVKM. CDR3 length: 14 amino acids. The CDR3 DNA follows: TGTGCCAGCACCCAGGGACTACACTACAATGAGCAGTTCTTC. Encoded protein: CASTQGLHYNEQFF.

This clonotype was counted once. CDR3 loop: CASRTPGQGSYEQYF. In DNA, the CDR3 is TGTGCCAGCAGGACACCGGGACAGGGCTCCTACGAGCAGTACTTC. The chain employs TRBV6-2 or TRBV6-3 and TRBJ2-7, with 9 nucleotides matching TRBD1. The CDR3 has 15 amino acids. Germline V CDR1 and CDR2: MNHEY, SVGEGT. With 6 bases clipped from V and 0 bases from J, the junction kept 6 bases outside the gene matches.

Points on this clonotype: A much larger clone sits a single nucleotide away, making a read error possible. The rearrangement joins TRBV12-3 or TRBV12-4 to TRBJ2-1, with D possibly matching TRBD2 (5 bases). The germline V and J ends were trimmed by 6 bases and 4 bases, with 13 bases remaining between them. The CDR3 runs 14 residues. CDR3 protein: CASSLTGSYNEQFF. The CDR3 coding sequence is TGTGCCAGCAGCCTAACGGGATCATACAATGAGCAGTTCTTC.

This clonotype was counted ten times or more. V and J are TRBV3-1 and TRBJ2-1; no definite D call. The CDR3 has 16 residues. Trimming removed 4 bases at V and 5 bases at J, with 18 bases between. CDR1 and CDR2 from the germline V gene are LGHDT and YNNKEL (reference sequence). The CDR3 DNA sequence: TGTGCCAGCAGCCCCTCCTCTACCTTGAACGACAATGAGCAGTTCTTC. This encodes CASSPSSTLNDNEQFF.

Many counts were recorded for this clonotype. The CDR3 DNA follows: TGTGCCAGCAGCCAAGATCACCTGAACACTGAAGCTTTCTTT. Translated, it gives CASSQDHLNTEAFF. The chain is built from TRBV3-1 and TRBJ1-1; the D is unclear. The V gene's germline CDR1 is LGHDT and CDR2 YNNKEL (reference sequence). Trimming took off 0 bases at V and 0 bases at J, with 5 bases between the two ends. The CDR3 has 14 residues.

This clonotype was picked up one time. The V call is TRBV27, the J call TRBJ2-1; 12 bases match TRBD2. CDR1 and CDR2 from the germline V gene are MNHEY and SMNVEV (reference sequence). The CDR3 is made up of 18 amino acids. V shed 5 bases and J 0 bases; nucleotides not matched to a gene: 8. CDR3 amino acids: CASSTTSSGRGSYNEQFF. The CDR3 nucleotides read TGTGCCAGCAGTACCACTTCTAGCGGGAGGGGCTCCTACAATGAGCAGTTCTTC.

This clonotype was counted ten times or more. The chain carries TRBV4-2 and TRBJ2-1, with a possible D match to TRBD2 (6 bases). CDR3 length: 15 amino acids. The V and J ends lost 1 base and 0 bases respectively, with 7 bases between them. Germline assignment: CDR1 LGHNA and CDR2 YNFKEQ. CDR3 loop: CASSQVGGSYNEQFF. As DNA, the CDR3 is TGTGCCAGCAGCCAAGTGGGGGGCTCCTACAATGAGCAGTTCTTC.

The chain recombines TRBV7-9 with TRBJ2-7, with a tentative D call TRBD2 (5 bases). The CDR3 contains 13 residues. Germline V CDR1 and CDR2: SEHNR, FQNEAQ (reference sequence). The germline V and J ends were trimmed by 9 bases and 4 bases, with 16 bases remaining between them. CDR3: CASSAPQKYEQYF. The CDR3 bases are TGTGCCAGTAGCGCACCCCAGAAGTACGAGCAGTACTTC.

This clonotype has a count of ten or more. The V and J genes are TRBV14 and TRBJ2-1; D not resolved. The V and J ends lost 4 bases and 4 bases respectively, with 17 bases between them. Germline V gene data show CDR1 as SGHDN and CDR2 as FVKESK. The CDR3 runs 16 residues. The CDR3 nucleotides are TGTGCCAGCAGCCCCGGGCTGAGCAGCGTTTACAATGAGCAGTTCTTC. Its protein product is CASSPGLSSVYNEQFF.

Many counts were recorded for this clonotype. The rearrangement links TRBV6-5 to TRBJ2-1; TRBD2 aligns across 9 bases. V was clipped by 2 bases and J by 5 bases; unmatched bases: 4. Germline CDR1 is MNHEY and CDR2 is SVGAGI. The CDR3 is 15 residues long. CDR3 coding DNA: TGTGCCAGCAGTTACGGGATAGCGGGAGACAATGAGCAGTTCTTC. Encoded protein: CASSYGIAGDNEQFF.

This clonotype was seen repeatedly, ten times or more. The chain links TRBV5-1 to TRBJ2-7; no clear D. Germline CDR1 reads SGHRS; CDR2 reads YFSETQ. Trimming took 4 bases from V and 3 from J, leaving 14 bases between them. This CDR3 has 14 amino acids. The CDR3 protein is CASSLPSSDYEQYF. The CDR3 coding sequence is TGCGCCAGCAGCCTGCCCTCGAGCGACTACGAGCAGTACTTC.

This clonotype was counted at least ten times. V gene TRBV6-2 or TRBV6-3 combines with J gene TRBJ2-7; 9 bases match TRBD2. V lost 6 bases and J lost 3; bases outside the gene matches: 9. The CDR3 contains 15 residues. In germline, CDR1 is MNHEY, CDR2 SVGEGT. The CDR3 sequence: CASSPELAGFYEQYF. The CDR3 region has the DNA TGTGCCAGCAGCCCAGAACTAGCGGGTTTCTACGAGCAGTACTTC.

This clonotype has at least ten counts. J is TRBJ2-1 and V is TRBV5-1; no clear D gene. This CDR3 contains 12 residues. V lost 4 bases and J 2 bases, leaving 4 bases between the germline ends. Germline CDR1 and CDR2: SGHRS and YFSETQ. In DNA, the CDR3 is TGCGCCAGCAGCGCGACCTACAATGAGCAGTTCTTC. As protein: CASSATYNEQFF.

The gene calls are TRBV5-5 and TRBJ1-5; no firm D call. Per germline, CDR1 SGHKS and CDR2 YYEKEE (reference sequence). Trimming left V 1 base short and J 6 bases short, with 8 bases between. This CDR3 spans 13 amino acids. The CDR3 nucleotides are TGTGCCAGCAGCTTGTCCCAGAGTCAGCCCCAGCATTTT. It encodes CASSLSQSQPQHF.

This clonotype was seen repeatedly, ten times or more. V gene TRBV18 combines with J gene TRBJ2-3; 11 bases are shared with TRBD2. This CDR3 is built from 12 residues. Germline CDR1 is KGHSH and CDR2 is LQKENI. The ends lost 3 bases at V and 14 bases at J; junction bases unmatched: 4. CDR3 loop: CASSPDGLAGYF. As DNA, the CDR3 is TGTGCCAGCTCACCGGACGGACTAGCGGGGTATTTT. Full variable domain (missing parts from reference TRBV18 and TRBJ2-3): NAGVMQNPRHLVRRRGQEARLRCSPMKGHSHVYWYRQLPEEGLKFMVYLQKENIIDESGMPKERFSAEFPKEGPSILRIQQVVRGDSAAYFCASSPDGLAGYFGPGTRLTVL.

This clonotype was seen repeatedly, ten times or more. The rearrangement links TRBV20-1 to TRBJ2-2; no clear D. The germline gives CDR1 DFQATT, CDR2 SNEGSKA (reference sequence). This CDR3 spans 11 amino acids. V lost 6 bases and J 6 bases, leaving 8 bases between the germline ends. The CDR3: CSARIAGELFF. The CDR3 nucleotides are TGCAGTGCGCGTATCGCCGGGGAGCTGTTTTTT.